This T cell receptor beta chain emerged from a study of blood T cell repertoires in COVID-19. Some clones are missing from TCRdb's copy, which holds only in-frame ones; the method was immunoSEQ multiplex PCR. The repertoire holds some 130,000 clones, with 60% to 80% as singletons. Germline CDR1 and CDR2: SGHRS and YFSETQ. Trimming removed 4 bases from V and 13 bases from J; junction bases left unmatched: 6. CDR3 length: 14 residues. The chain combines TRBV5-1 with TRBJ1-6; 12 nucleotides agree with TRBD1. The sequenced sample consisted of peripheral blood. This clonotype originated in a man between 60 and 75 years old who had recovered from COVID-19. The CDR3 reads CASSRAGQGAPLHF. DNA of the CDR3: TGCGCCAGCAGCAGAGCGGGACAGGGGGCTCCCCTCCACTTT.